Presented here are 5 T cell receptor beta chains from one specimen sequenced in a study of regulatory T cells in long-lasting Graves disease. For TCR beta, libraries came from iRepertoire HTBI primers and Arm-PCR of CDR3 regions. TCRdb used MiXCR to reprocess the multiplex PCR reads, holding one entry per CDR3 protein. Here the sample spans 450,000 or so distinct CDR3 sequences, less than 25% being singletons. The time point denotes: persistent/refractory GD, antithyroid drugs over 5 years with positive TRAb. Isolated PBMC RNA provided the starting material for the TCR library. The sample here was peripheral blood mononuclear cells (PBMCs), taken when the disease was refractory, from a patient treated with antithyroid drugs. Source of these receptors: a female donor with Graves disease.

The chain employs TRBV4-1 and TRBJ1-2; D remains unclear. Germline loops: CDR1 MGHRA, CDR2 YSYEKL. V lost 5 bases and J 3 bases, leaving 13 bases between the germline ends. The length of the CDR3 is 14 residues. The CDR3 sequence: CASSKQLQDYGYTF. The CDR3, as DNA: TGCGCCAGCAGCAAACAGCTCCAAGACTATGGCTACACCTTC.

As regards this clonotype: A far larger clone is a single base away, which makes a read error likely. The rearrangement joins TRBV28 to TRBJ2-2; D remains ambiguous. V lost 5 bases to trimming and J lost 0 bases, with 4 bases between them. CDR1 and CDR2 (germline): MDHEN, SYDVKM. The CDR3 totals 13 residues. CDR3 in DNA: TGTGCCAGCAGTGTACCGAACACCGGGGAGCTGTTTTTT. Protein sequence: CASSVPNTGELFF.

In this sample, this clonotype turned up a few times. The rearrangement joins TRBV7-8 to TRBJ2-6; unclear D gene. V lost 5 bases and J lost 2, with 10 bases in between. This CDR3 comprises 15 residues. Germline-derived CDR1 and CDR2 are SGHVS and FQNEAQ. The CDR3 spells CASSQVRAGANVLTF. CDR3 nucleotides: TGTGCCAGCAGCCAAGTCAGAGCTGGGGCCAACGTCCTGACTTTC. The full variable domain, with the rest looked up from reference TRBV7-8 and TRBJ2-6, is GAGVSQSPRYKVAKRGQDVALRCDPISGHVSLFWYQQALGQGPEFLTYFQNEAQLDKSGLPSDRFFAERPEGSVSTLKIQRTQQEDSAVYLCASSQVRAGANVLTFGAGSRLTVL.

The V gene is TRBV27, the J gene TRBJ1-2; weak D call: TRBD1 (5 bases). The CDR3 loop spans 14 amino acids. From germline, CDR1 is MNHEY and CDR2 SMNVEV (reference sequence). The V gene lost 5 bases and the J gene lost 6 bases, with 16 bases spanning the gap. CDR3 sequence reads: CASSTTLRGNGYTF. For the CDR3, the DNA is TGTGCCAGCAGTACGACCCTTCGGGGGAATGGCTACACCTTC.

Many counts were recorded for this clonotype. This chain links TRBV7-9 with TRBJ1-1; TRBD1 matches 7 bases. The length of the CDR3 is 15 residues. Germline CDR1 SEHNR, CDR2 FQNEAQ (reference sequence). The junction had 8 bases not matched to a gene; V was cut back by 2 bases and J by 5 bases. For the CDR3, the DNA is TGTGCCAGCAGCTTACGAGCGGGACAGCCTACTGAAGCTTTCTTT. Encoded protein: CASSLRAGQPTEAFF.